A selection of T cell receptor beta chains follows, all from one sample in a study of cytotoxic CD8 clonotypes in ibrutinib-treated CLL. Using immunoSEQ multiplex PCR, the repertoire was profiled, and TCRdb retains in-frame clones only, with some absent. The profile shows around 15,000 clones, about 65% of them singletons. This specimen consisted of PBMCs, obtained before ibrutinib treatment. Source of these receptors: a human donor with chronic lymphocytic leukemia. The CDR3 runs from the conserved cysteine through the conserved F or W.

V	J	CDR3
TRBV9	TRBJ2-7	CASSGLGTGGEQYF
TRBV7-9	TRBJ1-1	CASSFWVVWTEAFF
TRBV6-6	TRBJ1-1	CASSYGEVAFF
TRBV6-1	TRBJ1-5	CASRDRPNQPQHF
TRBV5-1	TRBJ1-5	CASSPDGGNQPQHF
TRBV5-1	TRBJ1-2	CASSFGGLNYGYTF
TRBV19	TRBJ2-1	CASSDSYNEQFF
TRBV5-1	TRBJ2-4	CASSLEGPKAKNIQYF
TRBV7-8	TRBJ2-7	CASSPRVSDTYEQYF
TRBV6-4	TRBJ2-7	CASSEAVSSYEQYF
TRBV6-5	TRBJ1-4	CASSYSQAVNEKLFF
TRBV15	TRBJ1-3	CATSRDRGSLSLSGNTIYF
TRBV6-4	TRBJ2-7	CASSLETGYEQYF
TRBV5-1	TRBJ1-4	CASRGSTNEKLFF
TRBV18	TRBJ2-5	CASSPGSQETQYF
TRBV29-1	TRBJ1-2	CSVAGGGYGYTF
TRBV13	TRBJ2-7	CASSPNKFYEQYF
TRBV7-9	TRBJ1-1	CASSPVGGHLNTEAFF
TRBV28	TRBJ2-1	CASSLVGGPKNEQFF
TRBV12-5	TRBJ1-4	CASGLTRTRINEKLFF
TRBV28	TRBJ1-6	CASSPPQGMNSPLHF
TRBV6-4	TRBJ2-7	CASSDGIEQYF
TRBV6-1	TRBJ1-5	CASSDWGHQPQHF
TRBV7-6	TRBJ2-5	CASSLEALSTQYF
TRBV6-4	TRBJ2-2	CASSVGFEAGELFF
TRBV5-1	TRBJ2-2	CASSLGGARTGELFF
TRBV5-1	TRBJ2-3	CASSLNRDTQYF
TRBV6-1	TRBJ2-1	CASSPWADEQFF
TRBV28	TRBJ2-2	CASISGTWSTGELFF
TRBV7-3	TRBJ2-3	CASSVSDRSRYWYF